This T cell receptor (beta chain) was captured in a study of blood T cell repertoires in COVID-19. Study summary: T cells, B-cell-depleted T cells, or PBMCs supplied cDNA or gDNA.

Participant ages covered about 18 to 95 years across 20 to 30 US areas. Membership in each cohort depended on participant-reported clinical history. The germline CDR1 and CDR2 sequences are MNHEY and SMNVEV (reference sequence). This CDR3 region has 14 residues. V was shortened by 4 bases and J by 3 bases, with 12 bases between the two germline ends. Original analysis: For nucleated cells, counts were estimated from reference gene primer amplification. The data were produced by immunoSEQ multiplex PCR, yet TCRdb's version contains in-frame clones alone and is incomplete. The V and J calls and clone size are taken from that table; D and trimming were inferred from the DNA. The profile shows about 180,000 clones, approximately 92% of them singletons.

Material: PBMCs or T cells enriched from blood (not recorded which). The receptor was isolated from a middle-aged woman with acute COVID-19. The rearrangement joins TRBV27 to TRBJ1-1; the D gene is possibly TRBD1 (6 bases). CDR3 sequence: CASSSRQAHTEAFF. The DNA for the CDR3 is TGTGCCAGCAGTTCCAGACAGGCTCACACTGAAGCTTTCTTT.